This T cell receptor (beta chain) comes out of a study of long-term antiretroviral therapy in people with HIV. Note on this clone: The antigen is undetermined.

Survey-level immunoSEQ v3.0 assays were run. The repertoire was sequenced with immunoSEQ multiplex PCR; TCRdb's copy has only in-frame clones and lacks some. The sample lists some 17,000 clones, roughly 80% occurring once. Study findings and constraints: Despite increasing after ART, diversity remained lower than that of transplant donor controls.

V lost 6 bases, J lost 5 bases, and 9 bases stayed unmatched. The germline gives CDR1 SQVTM, CDR2 ANQGSEA. CDR3 length: 14 residues. This chain links TRBV29-1 with TRBJ2-2, with TRBD1 matching 7 bases. The sequence was obtained from a young man with HIV. The specimen comprised unsorted PBMCs, sampled 2.1 to 2.2 years before starting antiretroviral therapy. The CDR3 protein is CSVGETGSTGELFF. DNA for the CDR3: TGCAGCGTCGGCGAGACAGGGAGTACCGGGGAGCTGTTTTTT.